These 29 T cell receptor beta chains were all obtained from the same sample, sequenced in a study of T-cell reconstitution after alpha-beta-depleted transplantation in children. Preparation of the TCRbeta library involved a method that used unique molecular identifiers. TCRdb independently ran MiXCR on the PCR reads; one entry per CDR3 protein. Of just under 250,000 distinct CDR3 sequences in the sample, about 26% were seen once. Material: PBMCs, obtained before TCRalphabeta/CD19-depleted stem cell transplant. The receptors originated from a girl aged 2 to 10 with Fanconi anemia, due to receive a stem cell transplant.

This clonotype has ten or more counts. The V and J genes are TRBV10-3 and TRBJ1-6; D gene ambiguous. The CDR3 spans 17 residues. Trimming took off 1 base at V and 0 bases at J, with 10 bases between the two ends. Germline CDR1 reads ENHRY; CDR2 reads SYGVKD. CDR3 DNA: TGTGCCATCAGTGAGTGGCAGCGGAGCTCCTATAATTCACCCCTCCACTTT. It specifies CAISEWQRSSYNSPLHF.

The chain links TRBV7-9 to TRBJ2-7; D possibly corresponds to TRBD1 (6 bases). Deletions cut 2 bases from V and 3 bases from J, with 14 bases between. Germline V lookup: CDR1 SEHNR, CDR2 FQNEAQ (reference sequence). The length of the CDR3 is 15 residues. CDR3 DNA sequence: TGTGCCAGCAGCTTAATGCCAGGGGCGAACTACGAGCAGTACTTC. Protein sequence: CASSLMPGANYEQYF.

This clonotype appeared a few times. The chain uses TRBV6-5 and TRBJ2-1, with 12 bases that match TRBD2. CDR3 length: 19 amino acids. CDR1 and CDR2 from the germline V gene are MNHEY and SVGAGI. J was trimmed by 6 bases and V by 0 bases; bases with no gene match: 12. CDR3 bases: TGTGCCAGCAGTTACTCATGGCTCGCTAGCGGGGGGGCTCCCAATGAGCAGTTCTTC. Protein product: CASSYSWLASGGAPNEQFF.

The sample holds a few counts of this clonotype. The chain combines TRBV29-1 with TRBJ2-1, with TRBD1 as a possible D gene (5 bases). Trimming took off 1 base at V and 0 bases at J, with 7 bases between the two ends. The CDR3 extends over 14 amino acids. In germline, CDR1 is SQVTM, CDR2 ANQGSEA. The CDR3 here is CSVEGQSSYNEQFF. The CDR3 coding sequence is TGCAGCGTTGAAGGACAGAGCTCCTACAATGAGCAGTTCTTC.

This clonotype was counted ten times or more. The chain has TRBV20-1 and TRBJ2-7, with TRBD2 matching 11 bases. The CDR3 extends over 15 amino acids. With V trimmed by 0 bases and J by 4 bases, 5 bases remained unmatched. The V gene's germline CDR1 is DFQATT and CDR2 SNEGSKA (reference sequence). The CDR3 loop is CSARDAGTSGYEQYF. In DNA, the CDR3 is TGCAGTGCTAGAGACGCCGGGACTAGCGGTTACGAGCAGTACTTC.

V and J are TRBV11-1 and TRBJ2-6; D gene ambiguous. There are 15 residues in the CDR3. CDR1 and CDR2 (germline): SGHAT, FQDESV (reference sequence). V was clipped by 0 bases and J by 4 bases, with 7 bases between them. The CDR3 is CASSLADQGANVLTF. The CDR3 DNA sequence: TGTGCCAGCAGCTTAGCGGATCAGGGGGCCAACGTCCTGACTTTC.

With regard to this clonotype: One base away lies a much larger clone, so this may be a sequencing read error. The CDR3 DNA is TGTGCCAGCAGCTTTAACTCTGGAAACACCATATATTTT. Protein: CASSFNSGNTIYF. The chain joins TRBV2 to TRBJ1-3; no reliable D call. Trimming stripped 6 bases from V and 0 bases from J, with 6 bases between. Germline V lookup: CDR1 SNHLY, CDR2 FYNNEI. The CDR3 loop spans 13 amino acids.

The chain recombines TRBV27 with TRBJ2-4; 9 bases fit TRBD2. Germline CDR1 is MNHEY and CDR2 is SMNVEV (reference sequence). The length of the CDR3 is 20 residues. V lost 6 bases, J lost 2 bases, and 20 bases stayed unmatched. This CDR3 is CASSPSPGLAIEGSKNIQYF. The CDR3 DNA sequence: TGTGCCAGCAGCCCTTCTCCCGGACTAGCGATCGAAGGGTCCAAAAACATTCAGTACTTC.

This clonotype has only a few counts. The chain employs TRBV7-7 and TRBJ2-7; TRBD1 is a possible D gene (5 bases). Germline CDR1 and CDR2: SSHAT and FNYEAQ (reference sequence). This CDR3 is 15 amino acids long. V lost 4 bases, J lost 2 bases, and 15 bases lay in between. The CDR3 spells CASSSGQSPPYEQYF. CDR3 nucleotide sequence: TGTGCCAGCAGCTCTGGACAATCCCCACCCTACGAGCAGTACTTC.

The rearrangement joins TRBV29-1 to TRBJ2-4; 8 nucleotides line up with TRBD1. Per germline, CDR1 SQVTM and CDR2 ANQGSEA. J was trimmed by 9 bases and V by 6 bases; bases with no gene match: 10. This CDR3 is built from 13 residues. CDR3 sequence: CSVVDRGAFIQYF. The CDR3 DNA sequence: TGCAGCGTCGTCGACAGGGGTGCGTTCATTCAGTACTTC.

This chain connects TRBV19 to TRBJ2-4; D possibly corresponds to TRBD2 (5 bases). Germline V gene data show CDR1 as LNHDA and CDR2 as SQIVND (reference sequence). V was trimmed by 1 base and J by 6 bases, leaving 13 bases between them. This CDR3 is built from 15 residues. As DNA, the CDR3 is TGTGCCAGTAGTATAGTGAGTAATGGGAGAAACATTCAGTACTTC. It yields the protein CASSIVSNGRNIQYF.

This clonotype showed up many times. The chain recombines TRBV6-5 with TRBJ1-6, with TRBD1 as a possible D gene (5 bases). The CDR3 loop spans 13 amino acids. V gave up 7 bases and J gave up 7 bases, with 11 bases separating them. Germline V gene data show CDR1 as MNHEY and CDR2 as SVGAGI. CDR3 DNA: TGTGCCAGCACGGTGACAGAGAATTCACCCCTCCACTTT. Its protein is CASTVTENSPLHF.

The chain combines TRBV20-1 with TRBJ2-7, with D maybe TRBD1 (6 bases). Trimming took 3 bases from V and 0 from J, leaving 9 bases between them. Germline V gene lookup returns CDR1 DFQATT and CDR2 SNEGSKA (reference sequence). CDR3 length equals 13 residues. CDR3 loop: CSASRDNSYEQYF. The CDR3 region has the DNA TGCAGTGCTAGTCGGGACAACTCCTACGAGCAGTACTTC.

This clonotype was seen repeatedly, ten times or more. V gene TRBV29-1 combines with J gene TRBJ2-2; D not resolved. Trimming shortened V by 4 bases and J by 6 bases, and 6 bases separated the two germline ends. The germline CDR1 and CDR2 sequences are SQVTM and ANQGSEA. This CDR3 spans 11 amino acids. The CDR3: CSVAEAGELFF. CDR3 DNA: TGCAGCGTTGCCGAGGCCGGGGAGCTGTTTTTT.

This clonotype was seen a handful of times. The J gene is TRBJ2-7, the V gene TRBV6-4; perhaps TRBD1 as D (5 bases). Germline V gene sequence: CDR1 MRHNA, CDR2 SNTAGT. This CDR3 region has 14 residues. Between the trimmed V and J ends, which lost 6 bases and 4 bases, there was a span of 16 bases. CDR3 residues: CASSHLREPYEQYF. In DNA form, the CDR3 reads TGTGCCAGCAGCCATCTCAGGGAACCTTACGAGCAGTACTTC.

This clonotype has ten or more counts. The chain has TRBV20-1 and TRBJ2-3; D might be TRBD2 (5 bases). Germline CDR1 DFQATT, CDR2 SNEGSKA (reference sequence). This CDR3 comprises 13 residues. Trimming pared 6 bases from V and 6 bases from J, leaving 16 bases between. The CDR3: CSANVGGRDTQYF. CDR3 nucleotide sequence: TGCAGTGCCAATGTCGGAGGAAGGGATACGCAGTATTTT.

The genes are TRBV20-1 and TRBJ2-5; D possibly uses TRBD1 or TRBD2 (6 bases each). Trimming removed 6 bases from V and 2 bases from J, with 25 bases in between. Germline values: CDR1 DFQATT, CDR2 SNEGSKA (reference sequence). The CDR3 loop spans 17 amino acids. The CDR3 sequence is CSAQREWTGAPQETQYF. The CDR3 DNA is TGCAGTGCCCAGAGAGAATGGACGGGGGCCCCGCAAGAGACCCAGTACTTC.

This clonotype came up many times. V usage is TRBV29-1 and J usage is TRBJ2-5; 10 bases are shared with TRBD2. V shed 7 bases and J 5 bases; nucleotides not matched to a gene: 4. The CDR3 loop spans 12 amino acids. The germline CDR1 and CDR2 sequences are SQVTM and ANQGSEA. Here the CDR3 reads CSARAGGETQYF. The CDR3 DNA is TGCAGCGCTAGAGCGGGGGGGGAGACCCAGTACTTC.

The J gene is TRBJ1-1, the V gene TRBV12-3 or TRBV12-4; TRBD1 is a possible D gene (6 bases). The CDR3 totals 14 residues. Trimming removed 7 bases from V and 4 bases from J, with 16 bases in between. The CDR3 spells CASTWGGAGTEAFF. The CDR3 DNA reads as TGTGCCAGCACCTGGGGGGGGGCGGGCACTGAAGCTTTCTTT.

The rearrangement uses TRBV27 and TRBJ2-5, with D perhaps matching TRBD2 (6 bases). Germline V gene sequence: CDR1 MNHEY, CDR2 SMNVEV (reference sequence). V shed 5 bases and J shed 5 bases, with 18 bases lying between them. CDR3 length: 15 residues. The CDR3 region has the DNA TGTGCCAGCAGTCTCCTACCAGGAGGGTCTGAGACCCAGTACTTC. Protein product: CASSLLPGGSETQYF.

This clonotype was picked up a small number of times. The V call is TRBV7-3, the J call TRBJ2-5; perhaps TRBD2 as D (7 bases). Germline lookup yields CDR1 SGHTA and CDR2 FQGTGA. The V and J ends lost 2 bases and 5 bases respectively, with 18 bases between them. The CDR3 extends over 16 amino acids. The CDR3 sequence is CASSLEGGALKETQYF. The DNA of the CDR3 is TGTGCCAGCAGCTTAGAGGGGGGGGCGCTCAAGGAGACCCAGTACTTC.

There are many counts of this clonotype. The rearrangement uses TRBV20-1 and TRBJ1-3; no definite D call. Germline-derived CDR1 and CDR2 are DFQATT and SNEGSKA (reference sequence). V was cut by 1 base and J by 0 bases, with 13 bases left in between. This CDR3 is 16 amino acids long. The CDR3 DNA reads TGCAGTGCTAGAGGGCGGACGGGAAGCTCTGGAAACACCATATATTTT. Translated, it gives CSARGRTGSSGNTIYF.

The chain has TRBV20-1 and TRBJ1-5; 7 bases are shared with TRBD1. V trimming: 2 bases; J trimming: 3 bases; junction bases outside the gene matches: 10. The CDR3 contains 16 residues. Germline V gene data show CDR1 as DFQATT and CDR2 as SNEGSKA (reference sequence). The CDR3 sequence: CSARPMTGIYNQPQHF. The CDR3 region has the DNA TGCAGTGCTAGACCAATGACAGGGATTTACAATCAGCCCCAGCATTTT.

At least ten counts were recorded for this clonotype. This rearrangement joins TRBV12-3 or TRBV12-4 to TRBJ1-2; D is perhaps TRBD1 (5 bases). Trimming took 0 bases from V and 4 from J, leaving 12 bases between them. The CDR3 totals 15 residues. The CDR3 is CASSLAGEVGYGYTF. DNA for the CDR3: TGTGCCAGCAGTTTAGCGGGGGAAGTGGGCTATGGCTACACCTTC.

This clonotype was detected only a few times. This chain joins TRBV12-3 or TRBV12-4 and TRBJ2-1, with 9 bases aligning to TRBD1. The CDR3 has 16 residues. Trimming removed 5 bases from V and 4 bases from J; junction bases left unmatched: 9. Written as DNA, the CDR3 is TGTGCCAGCAGTCAAGCCGGGACAGGGACATACAATGAGCAGTTCTTC. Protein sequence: CASSQAGTGTYNEQFF.

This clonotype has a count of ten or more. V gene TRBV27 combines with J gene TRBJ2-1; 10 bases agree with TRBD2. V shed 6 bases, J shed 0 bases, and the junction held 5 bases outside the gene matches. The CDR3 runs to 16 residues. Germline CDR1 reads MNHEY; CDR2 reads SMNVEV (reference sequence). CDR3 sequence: CASRDSGGSSYNEQFF. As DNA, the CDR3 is TGTGCCAGCAGGGATAGCGGGGGGAGCTCCTACAATGAGCAGTTCTTC.

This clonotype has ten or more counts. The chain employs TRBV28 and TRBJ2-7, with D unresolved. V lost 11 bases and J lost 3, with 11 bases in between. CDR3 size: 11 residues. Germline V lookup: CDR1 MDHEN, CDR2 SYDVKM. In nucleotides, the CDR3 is TGTGCCTCACTTGGGGACTACGAGCAGTACTTC. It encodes CASLGDYEQYF.

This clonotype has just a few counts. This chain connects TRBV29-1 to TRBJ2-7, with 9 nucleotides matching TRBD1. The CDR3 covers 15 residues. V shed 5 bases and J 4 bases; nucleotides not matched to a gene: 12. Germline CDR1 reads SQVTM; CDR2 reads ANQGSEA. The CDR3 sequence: CSVYRGRGGTYEQYF. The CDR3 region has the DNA TGCAGCGTTTACAGGGGGCGCGGGGGAACTTACGAGCAGTACTTC.

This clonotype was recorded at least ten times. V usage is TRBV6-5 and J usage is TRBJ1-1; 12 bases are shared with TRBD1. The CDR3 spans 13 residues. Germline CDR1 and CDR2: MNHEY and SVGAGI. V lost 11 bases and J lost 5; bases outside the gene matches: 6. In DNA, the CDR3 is TGTGCCGCGGCGGGACAGGGGGCAACTGAAGCTTTCTTT. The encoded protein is CAAAGQGATEAFF.